These T cell receptor beta chains were read from a single sample in a study of glioma-infiltrating T cells. Each CDR3 protein is one row after TCRdb ran MiXCR on the multiplex PCR reads. The sample lists roughly 130,000 distinct CDR3 sequences; around 23% were seen once. The specimen sequenced was glioma tissue, nonneoplastic brain tissue, or PBMCs (not recorded which). All receptors come from a human donor with low-grade glioma or glioblastoma, undergoing nonglioma brain surgery, or in good health (not recorded which). CDR3s leave out the opening cysteine and the closing phenylalanine or tryptophan. The D gene is left open where the match is weak.

d_call j_call v_call cdr3_aa
- TRBJ1-1 TRBV29-1 SVGVSRRNTEAF
TRBD1 TRBJ1-2 TRBV7-9 ASSTAGTGTGYT
- TRBJ1-3 TRBV9 ASSVGTSGNTIY
- TRBJ2-3 TRBV6-1 ASSLGLSADTQY
- TRBJ2-3 TRBV7-3 ASSQKGRAVSTDTQY
TRBD1 TRBJ2-2 TRBV28 ASKGTGRNTGELF
- TRBJ2-1 TRBV5-1 ASSAQPNNEQF
TRBD1 TRBJ2-1 TRBV7-2 ASSLLRTGGRNEQF
- TRBJ2-5 TRBV7-2 ASSFYRVETQY
TRBD2 TRBJ2-5 TRBV3-1 ASSQDRIQRGGQETQY
- TRBJ1-2 TRBV20-1 SARTRAGYT
TRBD1 TRBJ2-2 TRBV20-1 SARGQGSVNTGELF
TRBD2 TRBJ2-3 TRBV7-6 ASSSRGSSGRNTDTQY
- TRBJ2-3 TRBV19 ASSKGPGDTQY
TRBD1 TRBJ2-3 TRBV6-4 ASSRDRGRDTQY
- TRBJ1-6 TRBV12-3/TRBV12-4 ASSSNRDIRNSPLH
- TRBJ1-1 TRBV20-1 SARVGGALNTEAF
- TRBJ2-1 TRBV3-1 ASSQDWGWDSGHEQF
- TRBJ2-2 TRBV7-2 ASSLGPLVGTGELF
- TRBJ1-5 TRBV6-1 ASRGSSSNQPQH
- TRBJ1-3 TRBV6-1 ASSYFPSSGNTIY
TRBD1 TRBJ2-5 TRBV6-1 ASSFRQGWRETQY
- TRBJ1-3 TRBV6-1 ASSYSEGPTGNTIY
- TRBJ2-1 TRBV6-1 ASSFDRLSYNEQF
- TRBJ1-1 TRBV29-1 SASLEGTEAF
- TRBJ2-3 TRBV7-8 ASSPSADTQY
- TRBJ2-3 TRBV12-3/TRBV12-4 ASTPMAADTQY
- TRBJ1-2 TRBV7-9 ASSLVGGGYT
- TRBJ1-2 TRBV4-1 ASSQDRGRSRFD
- TRBJ2-1 TRBV5-1 ASSLAWDEQF
- TRBJ1-1 TRBV6-1 ASRVQNPPEAF
- TRBJ1-3 TRBV6-1 ASRPPGRGNTIY
TRBD2 TRBJ2-2 TRBV27 ASSRTSISNTGELF
- TRBJ1-5 TRBV5-1 ASSSGTPGGNQPQH
TRBD1 TRBJ2-2 TRBV7-2 ASSTYRGRDTGELF
- TRBJ1-1 TRBV7-2 ASSLVLGATEAF
- TRBJ1-3 TRBV3-1 ASSSGQFGNTIY
- TRBJ2-5 TRBV25-1 ASSDWTERTGTQY
- TRBJ1-6 TRBV19 ASRGSQVSYNSPLH
TRBD1 TRBJ1-1 TRBV18 ASSRGLTEAF
- TRBJ2-1 TRBV7-6 ASSRRLVNSYNEQF
TRBD2 TRBJ2-1 TRBV20-1 SAPGTSGGAGSNEQF
- TRBJ1-1 TRBV3-1 ASSLHGGVGTEAF
- TRBJ2-5 TRBV14 ASRPWTGEETQY
TRBD1 TRBJ1-6 TRBV6-1 ASSYDRAKNSPLH
- TRBJ1-2 TRBV29-1 SVEVGAGYGYT
- TRBJ1-2 TRBV10-3 AINDRRPNYGYT
- TRBJ2-3 TRBV28 ATIGSTDTQY
- TRBJ1-1 TRBV20-1 SARDGQGGTNTEAF
- TRBJ2-5 TRBV11-3 ASSLELLSQETQY
- TRBJ1-2 TRBV27 ASSFHGGKAFGYGYT
- TRBJ1-5 TRBV6-6 ASSYSPDQPQH
TRBD2 TRBJ2-3 TRBV7-3 ASSPEGRGTSTDTQY
TRBD2 TRBJ2-3 TRBV28 ATHLAGTDTQY
TRBD2 TRBJ2-3 TRBV6-2/TRBV6-3 ASSSSLTSGSTDTQY
- TRBJ1-6 TRBV27 AISGAANSTLH
- TRBJ2-3 TRBV7-2 ASSDTGTVGTDTQY
- TRBJ1-5 TRBV6-1 ASSPTWGGLEQPQH
TRBD2 TRBJ2-3 TRBV7-3 ASSRAGGDTDTQY